Detailed here is one T cell receptor (beta chain). Its antigen is currently not known. There are no base qualities to consult, and no much larger clone falls within one base. TCRB CDR3 regions were amplified from 2 ug genomic DNA, or all available DNA if less, using the immunoSEQ assay. The multiplex PCR relied on 60 forward primers for TCR V beta segments and 13 reverse primers for J beta segments. To estimate the number of reads per starting template, synthetic control templates were added to each sample at limiting dilution. Reads of 87 bp were generated by sequencing on the Illumina HiSeq System. As for how the authors treated the data: PCR and sequencing errors were removed by a nearest neighbor algorithm that merged closely related sequences. TCR overlap was measured as the percentage of unique tumor TCR beta sequences that were also present in the peripheral blood of the same patient. TCRdb limited this immuneACCESS table to in-frame rearrangements with V and J called. A share of clones is missing; checked studies link under half to unresolved V genes, and the rest is unexplained. That table furnishes V, J and clone size, whereas the DNA furnished D and trimming. The sample has over 70,000 clones on record, roughly 82% of them singletons. Jointly, the top ten make up around 2.3% of the sample.

The data stem from a study of glioma-infiltrating T cells after dendritic cell vaccination (dated by TCRdb to the mid-2010s). Context from the whole study: Of the approximately 15 glioblastoma patients in the cohort, all drawn from Phase I and II dendritic cell vaccination trials, 9 were newly diagnosed and 6 had recurrent disease. The vaccine was prepared from monocyte-derived dendritic cells that were cultured for seven days with IL-4 and GM-CSF and then pulsed overnight with autologous tumor lysate. Each patient got three intradermal injections of the dendritic cell vaccine, spaced at biweekly intervals, in the arm below the axilla. Autologous tumor lysate-pulsed dendritic cell vaccination was administered to the patients between about 2002 and 2012. Survival after dendritic cell vaccination was correlated with TCR sequencing metrics such as TIL content and the overlap between tumor and blood repertoires. In glioblastoma patients vaccinated with dendritic cells, deep sequencing of TCR beta CDR3 regions served to measure tumor-infiltrating lymphocyte content and to compare repertoires between tumor and blood. The research as a whole found: No direct relationship between TCR clonality and survival was found, suggesting that a diverse polyclonal response may matter. After dendritic cell vaccination, a higher estimated pretreatment TIL content predicted longer time to progression and overall survival. The cohort was small and heterogeneous, with few patients having full blood and tumor sets and even fewer initial-recurrent tumor pairs. The TCR overlap response model with three groups was called speculative and said to need prospective validation.

Per the germline V gene, SGHRS is the CDR1 and YFSETQ is the CDR2. V trim: 4 bases; J trim: 5 bases; unmatched bases: 12. From cysteine to phenylalanine, the CDR3 is 18 amino acids long. Only the CDR3 part of the read is kept: 54 bases, read in frame from the first base. To be selected, patients needed enough residual fresh-frozen tumor tissue and more than two years of available survival data. Molecular status otherwise varied across the glioblastoma patients, but none of them carried an isocitrate dehydrogenase mutation. PBMC collection took place before vaccination, two weeks after the third vaccination, and at tumor progression if progression occurred. The Qiagen DNeasy Blood extraction Kit was used to extract genomic DNA.

The origin of this receptor is a human donor with glioblastoma. The sequence joins TRBV5-1 to TRBJ2-3, and 14 bases in between align with TRBD2. The sequencing here drew on blood, taken before dendritic cell vaccination. The DNA sequence follows: TGCGCCAGCAGCCCGAGACTAGCGGGAGGGGTTCTGGAAGATACGCAGTATTTT. Its translation is CASSPRLAGGVLEDTQYF.